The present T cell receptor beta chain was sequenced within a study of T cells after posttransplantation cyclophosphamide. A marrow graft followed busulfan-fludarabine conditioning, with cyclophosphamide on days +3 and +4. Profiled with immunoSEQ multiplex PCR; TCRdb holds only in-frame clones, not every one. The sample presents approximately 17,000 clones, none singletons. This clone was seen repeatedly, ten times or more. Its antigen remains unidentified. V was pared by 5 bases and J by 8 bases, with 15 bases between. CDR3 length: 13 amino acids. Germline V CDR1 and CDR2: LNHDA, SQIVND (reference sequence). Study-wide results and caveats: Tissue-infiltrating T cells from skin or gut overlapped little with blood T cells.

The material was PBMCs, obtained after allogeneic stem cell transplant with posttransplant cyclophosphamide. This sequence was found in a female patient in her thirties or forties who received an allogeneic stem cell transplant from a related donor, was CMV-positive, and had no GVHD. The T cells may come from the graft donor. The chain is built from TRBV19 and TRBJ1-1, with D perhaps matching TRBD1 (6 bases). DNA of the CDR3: TGTGCCAGTAGTGTACAGGGTAGGGGCGAAGCTTTCTTT. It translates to CASSVQGRGEAFF.